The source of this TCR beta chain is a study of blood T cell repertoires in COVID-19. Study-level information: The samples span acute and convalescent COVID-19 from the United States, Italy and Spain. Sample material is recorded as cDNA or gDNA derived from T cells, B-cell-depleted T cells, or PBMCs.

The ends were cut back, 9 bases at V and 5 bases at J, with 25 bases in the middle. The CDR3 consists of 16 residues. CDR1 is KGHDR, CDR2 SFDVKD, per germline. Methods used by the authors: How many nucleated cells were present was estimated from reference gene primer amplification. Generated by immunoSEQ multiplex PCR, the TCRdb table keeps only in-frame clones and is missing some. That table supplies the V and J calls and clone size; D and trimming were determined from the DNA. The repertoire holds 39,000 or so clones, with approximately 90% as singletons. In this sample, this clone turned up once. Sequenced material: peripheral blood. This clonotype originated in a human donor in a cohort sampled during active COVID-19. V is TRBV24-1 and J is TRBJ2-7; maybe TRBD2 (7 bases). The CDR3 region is CATETALGGAFHEQYF. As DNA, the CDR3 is TGTGCCACCGAAACAGCCCTAGGGGGGGCATTCCACGAGCAGTACTTC.